The 24 T cell receptor beta chains in this list originate from one sample, sequenced in a study of T cell responses to AZD1222 COVID-19 vaccine. Sequencing was performed with immunoSEQ multiplex PCR; in TCRdb, only in-frame clones are kept and a portion is missing. The sample comprises approximately 150,000 clones, roughly 91% of which are singletons, and just under 2% rests with the top ten. Specimen: peripheral blood, collected 28 days after the second AZD1222 dose. Every receptor here comes from an adult who received the AZD1222 COVID-19 vaccine.

The chain combines TRBV27 with TRBJ1-5; a possible D gene is TRBD1 (6 bases). This CDR3 spans 17 amino acids. CDR1 is MNHEY, CDR2 SMNVEV, per germline (reference sequence). V was trimmed by 5 bases and J by 0 bases, leaving 17 bases between them. This CDR3 reads CASSLARDTYSNQPQHF. The CDR3 coding sequence is TGTGCCAGCAGTCTCGCTAGGGACACCTATAGCAATCAGCCCCAGCATTTT.

J is TRBJ2-2 and V is TRBV5-5; 7 bases fit TRBD1. CDR1 SGHKS and CDR2 YYEKEE come from the germline V gene (reference sequence). The CDR3 runs to 17 residues. V lost 0 bases, J lost 5 bases, and 10 bases stayed unmatched. The CDR3 spells CASSLGLIGGRTGELFF. CDR3 nucleotides: TGTGCCAGCAGCTTGGGTCTCATAGGGGGCCGGACCGGGGAGCTGTTTTTT.

CDR3 protein: CASRAFEHEAFF. In DNA form, the CDR3 reads TGTGCCAGCAGAGCGTTTGAGCACGAAGCTTTCTTT. The J gene is TRBJ1-1, the V gene TRBV12-3 or TRBV12-4; unclear D gene. This CDR3 is built from 12 residues. Trimming took 6 bases from V and 8 from J, leaving 13 bases between them.

This chain connects TRBV11-2 to TRBJ1-6; TRBD1 matches 10 bases. Germline-derived CDR1 and CDR2 are SGHAT and FQNNGV. This CDR3 has 15 amino acids. The V gene end was trimmed by 5 bases and the J gene end by 6 bases; junction bases not matched to a gene: 4. Written as DNA, the CDR3 is TGTGCCAGCAGCCCCCGGGACAGGGGTAATTCACCCCTCCACTTT. Encoded protein: CASSPRDRGNSPLHF.

This chain joins TRBV4-2 and TRBJ2-3; D is possibly TRBD2 (6 bases). The germline V gene encodes CDR1 LGHNA and CDR2 YNFKEQ. CDR3 length: 15 residues. V was shortened by 4 bases and J by 6 bases, with 17 bases between the two germline ends. CDR3 nucleotides: TGTGCCAGCAGCCCTCTCACTCCCGGGGGTGATACGCAGTATTTT. It codes for CASSPLTPGGDTQYF.

The gene calls are TRBV6-5 and TRBJ1-5; D call uncertain. CDR1 and CDR2 from the germline V gene are MNHEY and SVGAGI. Trimming removed 7 bases at V and 4 bases at J, with 17 bases between. This CDR3 is built from 15 residues. CDR3 nucleotides: TGTGCCAGCACCCCCACCCTGGGTTCGAATCAGCCCCAGCATTTT. Encoded protein: CASTPTLGSNQPQHF.

The CDR3 coding sequence is TGTGCCACCAGCTTAGGCCAGACCTACGAGCAGTACTTC. It specifies CATSLGQTYEQYF. This chain joins TRBV15 and TRBJ2-7; D is undetermined. Germline V gives CDR1 LNHNV, CDR2 YYDKDF (reference sequence). Trimming stripped 5 bases from V and 2 bases from J, with 10 bases between. The CDR3 loop spans 13 amino acids.

The chain recombines TRBV18 with TRBJ2-2, with 8 bases fitting TRBD1. There are 16 residues in the CDR3. V was clipped by 3 bases and J by 3 bases; unmatched bases: 6. Germline-derived CDR1 and CDR2 are KGHSH and LQKENI. The CDR3 loop reads CASSPRQGLDTGELFF. CDR3 DNA sequence: TGTGCCAGCTCACCTAGACAGGGGTTGGACACCGGGGAGCTGTTTTTT.

V usage is TRBV5-6 and J usage is TRBJ1-1; 8 nucleotides match TRBD1. The junction had 5 bases not matched to a gene; V was cut back by 3 bases and J by 1 base. Germline-derived CDR1 and CDR2 are SGHDT and YYEEEE. This CDR3 comprises 15 residues. CDR3 sequence (DNA): TGTGCCAGCAGCTCTACCGGGACAGGGAACACTGAAGCTTTCTTT. Protein product: CASSSTGTGNTEAFF. The whole variable domain, filled in from reference TRBV5-6 and TRBJ1-1, reads DAGVTQSPTHLIKTRGQQVTLRCSPKSGHDTVSWYQQALGQGPQFIFQYYEEEERQRGNFPDRFSGHQFPNYSSELNVNALLLGDSALYLCASSSTGTGNTEAFFGQGTRLTVV.

The chain joins TRBV7-2 to TRBJ2-1, with 11 positions matching TRBD2. The CDR3 contains 15 residues. The germline V gene encodes CDR1 SGHTA and CDR2 FQGNSA. Trimming removed 3 bases from V and 3 bases from J; junction bases left unmatched: 1. The CDR3 sequence is CASSFSGGGYNEQFF. The CDR3 DNA reads as TGTGCCAGCAGCTTTAGCGGGGGGGGCTACAATGAGCAGTTCTTC.

The rearrangement links TRBV2 to TRBJ1-2; weak D call: TRBD1 (5 bases). There are 13 residues in the CDR3. The V end was cut by 3 bases, the J end by 2 bases, with 7 bases between. Germline CDR1 is SNHLY and CDR2 is FYNNEI. As DNA, the CDR3 is TGTGCCAGCAGTGAGGGGACGAACTATGGCTACACCTTC. Protein: CASSEGTNYGYTF. The whole variable domain, remainder taken from reference TRBV2 and TRBJ1-2, is EPEVTQTPSHQVTQMGQEVILRCVPISNHLYFYWYRQILGQKVEFLVSFYNNEISEKSEIFDDQFSVERPDGSNFTLKIRSTKLEDSAMYFCASSEGTNYGYTFGSGTRLTVV.

J is TRBJ2-5 and V is TRBV5-4; no reliable D call. V dropped 0 bases and J dropped 4 bases, with 7 bases sitting between them. Germline V gene sequence: CDR1 SGHNT, CDR2 YYREEE (reference sequence). The CDR3 is 13 residues long. The CDR3 nucleotides are TGTGCCAGCAGCTTGGAAGCCCCAGAGACCCAGTACTTC. Its translation: CASSLEAPETQYF.

This clone came up once. The chain combines TRBV5-1 with TRBJ2-3; maybe TRBD2 (7 bases). V lost 8 bases and J lost 0, with 16 bases in between. CDR3 length: 15 residues. CDR1 and CDR2 (germline): SGHRS, YFSETQ. The CDR3 spells CASSYGGPSTDTQYF. DNA for the CDR3: TGCGCCAGTTCTTACGGGGGGCCTAGCACAGATACGCAGTATTTT.

The chain links TRBV3-1 (or the pseudogene TRBV3-2) to TRBJ1-2; 12 nucleotides agree with TRBD1. The V and J ends lost 1 base and 8 bases, in that order; junction bases with no gene match: 5. Germline lookup yields CDR1 LGHDT and CDR2 YNNKEL (reference sequence). The CDR3 contains 15 residues. For the CDR3, the DNA is TGTGCCAGCAGCCAAGCCGGGACAGGGGGCGCAGGCTACACCTTC. This translates into CASSQAGTGGAGYTF.

The rearrangement uses TRBV19 and TRBJ1-6; D gene ambiguous. Trimming took off 7 bases at V and 10 bases at J, with 14 bases between the two ends. CDR3 length equals 13 residues. Germline V gene lookup returns CDR1 LNHDA and CDR2 SQIVND (reference sequence). CDR3 DNA sequence: TGTGCCAGTAAGGAGGAGTTAGGATCACCCCTCCACTTT. Residues: CASKEELGSPLHF.

This clone has just a few counts. The chain links TRBV7-8 to TRBJ1-5; TRBD1 aligns across 8 bases. The CDR3 loop spans 15 amino acids. The germline CDR1 and CDR2 sequences are SGHVS and FQNEAQ. V was pared by 5 bases and J by 6 bases, with 9 bases of the junction left unmatched. In DNA, the CDR3 is TGTGCCAGCAGCCGAGGACAGGGCACTACTCAGCCCCAGCATTTT. This sequence encodes CASSRGQGTTQPQHF.

The chain employs TRBV19 and TRBJ2-3; tentative D call: TRBD1 (6 bases). The V end was cut by 6 bases, the J end by 1 base, with 17 bases between. This CDR3 contains 16 residues. From germline, CDR1 is LNHDA and CDR2 SQIVND (reference sequence). The CDR3 is CASSSKSAGGTDTQYF. The CDR3 DNA reads TGTGCCAGTAGCTCGAAGTCGGCAGGGGGCACAGATACGCAGTATTTT.

V usage is TRBV5-4 and J usage is TRBJ1-1; possible D gene TRBD1, 6 bases. CDR1 is SGHNT, CDR2 YYREEE, per germline (reference sequence). The CDR3 loop spans 14 amino acids. V was shortened by 4 bases and J by 5 bases, with 15 bases between the two germline ends. CDR3 DNA sequence: TGTGCCAGCAGCCCGGAGGGGGGTTATACTGAAGCTTTCTTT. Translation gives CASSPEGGYTEAFF.

The V gene is TRBV6-5, the J gene TRBJ1-1; D gene uncertain. Trimming removed 7 bases from V and 1 base from J, with 10 bases in between. Germline lookup yields CDR1 MNHEY and CDR2 SVGAGI. The CDR3 extends over 13 amino acids. CDR3 sequence reads: CASNPRQNTEAFF. CDR3 coding DNA: TGTGCCAGCAACCCGAGACAGAACACTGAAGCTTTCTTT.

This rearrangement joins TRBV19 to TRBJ1-2; maybe TRBD1 (6 bases). The CDR3 covers 14 residues. Trimming left V 2 bases short and J 1 base short, with 8 bases between. Germline V gene sequence: CDR1 LNHDA, CDR2 SQIVND (reference sequence). This chain's CDR3 is CASSITGINYGYTF. Here the CDR3 DNA reads TGTGCCAGTAGTATAACAGGGATTAACTATGGCTACACCTTC.

The gene calls are TRBV18 and TRBJ1-4; D may be TRBD1 (6 bases). The CDR3 covers 14 residues. Trimming took off 6 bases at V and 8 bases at J, with 16 bases between the two ends. The germline V gene encodes CDR1 KGHSH and CDR2 LQKENI. CDR3 DNA sequence: TGTGCCAGCTCCCTGTCGACAGGAGGGGAAAAACTGTTTTTT. Its translation: CASSLSTGGEKLFF.

The genes are TRBV5-1 and TRBJ1-1; D might be TRBD1 (6 bases). The CDR3 runs to 13 residues. The V gene's germline CDR1 is SGHRS and CDR2 YFSETQ. Trimming took off 5 bases at V and 0 bases at J, with 8 bases between the two ends. The DNA of the CDR3 is TGCGCCAGCAGAAGGACAGTGAACACTGAAGCTTTCTTT. Translating it yields CASRRTVNTEAFF.

The chain employs TRBV11-3 and TRBJ2-2; D gene uncertain. The CDR3 has 11 residues. The V gene's germline CDR1 is SGHNT and CDR2 YENEEA. Trimming cost V 7 bases and J 5 bases, with 5 bases left between them. The CDR3 sequence is CASTQTGELFF. The CDR3 DNA sequence: TGTGCCAGCACCCAAACCGGGGAGCTGTTTTTT.

This rearrangement joins TRBV3-1 (or the pseudogene TRBV3-2) to TRBJ1-2; TRBD1 matches 9 bases. Per the germline V gene, CDR1 is LGHDT and CDR2 is YNNKEL (reference sequence). CDR3 length: 15 residues. The V and J ends lost 5 bases and 8 bases, in that order; junction bases with no gene match: 12. The CDR3 nucleotides read TGTGCCAGCAGCATAGGACAGGGGAGAGGAAAGGGCTACACCTTC. This translates into CASSIGQGRGKGYTF.